These 6 T cell receptor beta chains came from one sample sequenced in a study of T cell responses to AZD1222 COVID-19 vaccine. The protocol was immunoSEQ multiplex PCR, while the TCRdb copy is restricted to in-frame clones and leaves out a portion. Here the sample spans roughly 80,000 clones, roughly nine tenths being singletons. The sample was peripheral blood, taken on day 0 of AZD1222 vaccination. The receptors were sampled from an adult in good health.

The rearrangement uses TRBV7-8 and TRBJ1-4; 10 bases map to TRBD1. The CDR3 length is 13 residues. Per the germline V gene, CDR1 is SGHVS and CDR2 is FQNEAQ. Trimming removed 8 bases from V and 8 bases from J; junction bases left unmatched: 5. The CDR3 nucleotides are TGTGCCAGCGGCGGACAGGGGGGCGAAAAACTGTTTTTT. Its translation: CASGGQGGEKLFF.

The V call is TRBV3-1 (or the pseudogene TRBV3-2), the J call TRBJ1-6; the D is unclear. V was clipped by 1 base and J by 10 bases, with 17 bases between them. The length of the CDR3 is 16 residues. Germline CDR1 and CDR2: LGHDT and YNNKEL (reference sequence). The CDR3 loop reads CASSQGEASASSPLHF. In nucleotides, the CDR3 is TGTGCCAGCAGCCAAGGAGAGGCCAGTGCGAGCTCACCCCTCCACTTT.

This clone was seen a single time. V usage is TRBV12-3 or TRBV12-4 and J usage is TRBJ2-1; D is undetermined. CDR3 size: 11 residues. Trimming removed 4 bases at V and 12 bases at J, with 10 bases between. Here the CDR3 DNA reads TGTGCCAGCAGTTCACGTTGGGCGCAGTTCTTC. It is translated as CASSSRWAQFF.

The V gene is TRBV24-1, the J gene TRBJ2-5; D might be TRBD2 (5 bases). Germline CDR1 reads KGHDR; CDR2 reads SFDVKD. The ends were cut back, 4 bases at V and 1 base at J, with 9 bases in the middle. CDR3 length: 14 amino acids. In nucleotides, the CDR3 is TGTGCCACCAGTGAAGGAGCGGCCCAAGAGACCCAGTACTTC. Translation: CATSEGAAQETQYF.

This rearrangement joins TRBV6-5 to TRBJ2-7; D is unresolved. Trimming left V 5 bases short and J 4 bases short, with 9 bases between. The CDR3 runs 12 residues. CDR1 MNHEY and CDR2 SVGAGI come from the germline V gene. CDR3 sequence: CASSPRGYEQYF. The CDR3 DNA reads as TGTGCCAGCAGTCCCAGAGGTTACGAGCAGTACTTC.

This rearrangement joins TRBV4-1 to TRBJ1-3; D gene uncertain. V was clipped by 2 bases and J by 6 bases, with 11 bases between them. CDR1 and CDR2 from the germline V gene are MGHRA and YSYEKL. This CDR3 region has 14 residues. CDR3 bases: TGCGCCAGCAGCCAACAACGGATACAAAACACCATATATTTT. Its protein is CASSQQRIQNTIYF.